This T cell receptor (beta chain) was observed in a study of T cell clonality in common variable immunodeficiency (dated by TCRdb to the mid-2010s). CVID samples and control samples contributed equivalent amounts of genomic DNA as sequencing input. For every sample, a 60 bp segment covering the rearranged TCRbeta CDR3 region was amplified and then sequenced. The immunoSEQ assay, a bias-corrected multiplex PCR combined with high-throughput sequencing, was used for TCRbeta amplification. In the authors' own workflow: Every unique nucleotide sequence counted as a clone and was annotated with V, D and J genes, copy number and frequency. Sequences were labeled productive if in frame, and non-productive if out of frame or containing stop codons. As previously described, clonality was calculated on the basis of Shannon's entropy. The predicted amino acid sequences of productive clones were used to derive mean CDR3 Kyte-Doolittle hydropathy. Hierarchical clustering of scaled V gene usage was performed with the R hclust function using Manhattan distance and complete linkage. Sharing of clones by CDR3 amino acid sequence was evaluated through resampling of 12 repertoires per group over 100 rounds. The repertoires were screened for around 70 published EBV-specific TCRbeta sequences and approximately 230 published CMV-specific TCRbeta sequences. A couple of CVID samples that yielded fewer than 10,000 sequences were excluded from the analysis, so 42 CVID repertoires were retained. The immuneACCESS repertoire file appears here via TCRdb, limited to in-frame rearrangements. These files lack a portion of the clones; in checked studies, under half of the deficit traces to unresolved V genes, and the cause of the others is not known. V and J calls and clone size follow that table, whereas D and trimming were derived from the DNA. The sample features about 52,000 clones, and none is a singleton. The ten largest clonotypes hold about 2% of the sample.

This clone was recorded many times. Its antigen is still unknown. The study at large found these results: TCRbeta clonality was higher in CVID subjects than in healthy controls (t-test p = 0.018), and the increase was most characteristic of about a third of subjects. According to the authors, figuring out what caused the increased clonality in CVID would require sequencing the repertoires of T cell subpopulations. Even though DNA input was the same, control samples had an average of about 80,000 unique sequences each, compared with 25,000 to 35,000 in CVID samples. Patient heterogeneity within the CVID cohort put limits on correlating repertoire features with clinical complications. Reportedly, TCRbeta sequences from CVID had fewer deletions and N-nucleotide insertions, and highly modified clones with 13 or more V deletions were absent from CVID. CVID subjects shared fewer TCRbeta clones with each other than healthy controls did (p < 0.0001).

Predominantly Caucasian heritage was noted among both the CVID patients and the healthy controls. Heparinized peripheral whole blood samples of roughly 5 to 9 ml were obtained from each donor. Genomic DNA from adults with common variable immune deficiency (CVID) and from healthy adult controls was used to sequence TCRbeta CDR3 repertoires. There were approximately 22 healthy adult volunteers in the control group (approximately 12 female and ten or so male), ranging in age from about 23 to 66 years, with a mean age of about 36. Diluted blood was density-centrifuged over Hypaque 1077 or Ficoll-Paque to isolate peripheral blood mononuclear cells. Genomic DNA was obtained from unsorted mononuclear cells through either Qiagen column purification or a centrifugation-based method. Sequenced sample: peripheral blood mononuclear cells. The TCR was taken from a person aged 18-70 years in good health.

CDR3 sequence: CASSDGGIGNYGYTF. CDR3 DNA, as far as it was read: TGTGCCAGCAGTGATGGGGGCATCGGCAACTATGGC. Recombination connected TRBV6-1 to TRBJ1-2, and the D gene may be TRBD1, 6 bases matching. The read halts 3 residues ahead of the CDR3 end, with the missing end drawn from the germline J gene. CDR1 and CDR2, looked up from the germline V gene, are MNHNS and SASEGT. The CDR3 sequence holds 15 residues, the cysteine and phenylalanine included. Of the CDR3's DNA, 36 bases were read; they are in frame from base 1. Relative to germline, V is 3 bases shorter and J is 2 bases shorter, with 13 bases between their ends.